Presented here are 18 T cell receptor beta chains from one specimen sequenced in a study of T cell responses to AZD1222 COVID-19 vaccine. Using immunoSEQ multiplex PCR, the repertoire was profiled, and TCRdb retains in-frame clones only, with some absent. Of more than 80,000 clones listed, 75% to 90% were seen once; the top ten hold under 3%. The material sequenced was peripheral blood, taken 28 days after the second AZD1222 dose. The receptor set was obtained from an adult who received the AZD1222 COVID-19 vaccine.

The CDR3 reads CASSRGTGGTEAFF. The DNA of the CDR3 is TGTGCCAGCAGCCGGGGGACAGGGGGCACTGAAGCTTTCTTT. This sequence joins TRBV6-5 and TRBJ1-1; 11 nucleotides match TRBD1. The CDR3 totals 14 residues. V was clipped by 6 bases and J by 4 bases; unmatched bases: 4. CDR1 is MNHEY and CDR2 is SVGAGI in the germline V gene.

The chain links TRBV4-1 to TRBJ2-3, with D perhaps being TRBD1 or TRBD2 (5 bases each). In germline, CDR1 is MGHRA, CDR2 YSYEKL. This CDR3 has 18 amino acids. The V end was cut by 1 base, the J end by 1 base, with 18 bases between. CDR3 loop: CASSQGDLFQERTDTQYF. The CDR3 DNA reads TGCGCCAGCAGCCAAGGGGACCTCTTTCAGGAGCGCACAGATACGCAGTATTTT.

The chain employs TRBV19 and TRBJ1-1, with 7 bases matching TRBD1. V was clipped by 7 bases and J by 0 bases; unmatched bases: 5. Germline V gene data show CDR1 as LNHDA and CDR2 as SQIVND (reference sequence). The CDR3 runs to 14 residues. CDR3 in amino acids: CASTTGTVNTEAFF. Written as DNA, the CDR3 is TGTGCCAGTACTACCGGGACAGTGAACACTGAAGCTTTCTTT.

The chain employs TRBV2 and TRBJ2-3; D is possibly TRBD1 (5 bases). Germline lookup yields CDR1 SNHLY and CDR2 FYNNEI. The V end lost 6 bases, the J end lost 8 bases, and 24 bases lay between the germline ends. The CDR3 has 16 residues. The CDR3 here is CASSQEGADPLGTQYF. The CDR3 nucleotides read TGTGCCAGCAGCCAAGAAGGGGCGGATCCCCTTGGTACGCAGTATTTT.

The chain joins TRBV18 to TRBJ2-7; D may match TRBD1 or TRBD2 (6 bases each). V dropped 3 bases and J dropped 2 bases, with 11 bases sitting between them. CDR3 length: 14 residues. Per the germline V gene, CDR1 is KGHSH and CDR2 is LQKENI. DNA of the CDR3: TGTGCCAGCTCACCCGTGGAGGGGGCCTACGAGCAGTACTTC. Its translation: CASSPVEGAYEQYF.

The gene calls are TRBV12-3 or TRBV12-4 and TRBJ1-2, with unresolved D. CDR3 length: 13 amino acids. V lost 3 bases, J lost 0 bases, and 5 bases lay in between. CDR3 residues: CASSFVTNYGYTF. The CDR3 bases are TGTGCCAGCAGTTTTGTGACTAACTATGGCTACACCTTC.

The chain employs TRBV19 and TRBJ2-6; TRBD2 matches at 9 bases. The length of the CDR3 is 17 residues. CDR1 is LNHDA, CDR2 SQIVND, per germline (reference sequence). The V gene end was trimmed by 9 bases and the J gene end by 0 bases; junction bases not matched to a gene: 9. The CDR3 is CASRVGGGASGANVLTF. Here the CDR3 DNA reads TGTGCCAGCCGAGTCGGCGGGGGGGCCTCTGGGGCCAACGTCCTGACTTTC.

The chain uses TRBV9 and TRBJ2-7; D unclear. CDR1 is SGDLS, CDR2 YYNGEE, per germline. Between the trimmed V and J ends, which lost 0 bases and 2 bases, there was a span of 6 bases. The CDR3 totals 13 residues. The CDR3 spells CASSVGLTYEQYF. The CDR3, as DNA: TGTGCCAGCAGCGTAGGTCTCACCTACGAGCAGTACTTC.

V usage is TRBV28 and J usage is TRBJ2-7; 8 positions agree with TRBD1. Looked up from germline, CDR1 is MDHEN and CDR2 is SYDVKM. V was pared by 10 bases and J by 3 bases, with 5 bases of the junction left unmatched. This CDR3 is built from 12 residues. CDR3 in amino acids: CATSGQVYEQYF. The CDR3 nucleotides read TGTGCCACCTCGGGACAGGTCTACGAGCAGTACTTC.

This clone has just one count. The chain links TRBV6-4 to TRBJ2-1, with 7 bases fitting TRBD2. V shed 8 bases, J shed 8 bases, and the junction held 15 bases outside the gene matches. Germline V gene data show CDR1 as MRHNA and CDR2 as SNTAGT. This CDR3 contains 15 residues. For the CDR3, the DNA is TGTGCCAGCGCTGATCGCATGGGGGGGGTGGATGAGCAGTTCTTC. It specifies CASADRMGGVDEQFF.

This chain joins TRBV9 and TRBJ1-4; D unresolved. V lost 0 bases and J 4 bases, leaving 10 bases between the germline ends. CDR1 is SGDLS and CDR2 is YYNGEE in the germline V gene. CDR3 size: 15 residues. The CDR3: CASSVGGNDNEKLFF. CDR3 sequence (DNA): TGTGCCAGCAGCGTAGGAGGCAACGATAATGAAAAACTGTTTTTT.

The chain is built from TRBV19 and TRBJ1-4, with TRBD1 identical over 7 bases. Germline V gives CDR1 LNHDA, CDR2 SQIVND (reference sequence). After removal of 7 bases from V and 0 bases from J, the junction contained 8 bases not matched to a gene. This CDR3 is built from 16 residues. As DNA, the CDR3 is TGTGCCAGTACCATGGGACAGTCCACAACTAATGAAAAACTGTTTTTT. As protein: CASTMGQSTTNEKLFF.

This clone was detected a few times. CDR3 DNA: TGTGCCAGCAGCTTGCCTGGGGCTTTTGGAAACACCATATATTTT. Its translation is CASSLPGAFGNTIYF. The V and J genes are TRBV5-5 and TRBJ1-3, with D maybe TRBD1 (5 bases). The CDR3 is 15 amino acids. Trimming removed 1 base from V and 3 bases from J, with 11 bases in between. Germline loops: CDR1 SGHKS, CDR2 YYEKEE (reference sequence).

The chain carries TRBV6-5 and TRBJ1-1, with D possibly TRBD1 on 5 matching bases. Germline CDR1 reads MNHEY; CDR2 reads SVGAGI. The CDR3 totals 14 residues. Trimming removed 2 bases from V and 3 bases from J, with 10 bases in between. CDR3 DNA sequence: TGTGCCAGCAGTTACCATGGGGGGGACACTGAAGCTTTCTTT. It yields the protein CASSYHGGDTEAFF.

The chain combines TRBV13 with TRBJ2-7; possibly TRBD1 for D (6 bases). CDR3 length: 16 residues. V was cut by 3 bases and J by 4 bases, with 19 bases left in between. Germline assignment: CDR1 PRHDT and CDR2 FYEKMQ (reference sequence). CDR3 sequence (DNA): TGTGCCAGCAGCTTTGACCAGACAGGCAGAGGTTACGAGCAGTACTTC. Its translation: CASSFDQTGRGYEQYF.

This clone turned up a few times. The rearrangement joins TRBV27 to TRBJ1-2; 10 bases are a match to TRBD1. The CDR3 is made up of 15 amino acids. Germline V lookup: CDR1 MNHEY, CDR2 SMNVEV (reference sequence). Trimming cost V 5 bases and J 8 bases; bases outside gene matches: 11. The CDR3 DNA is TGTGCCAGCAGTCCCCTGGACAGGGGGTTATGGGGCTACACCTTC. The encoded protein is CASSPLDRGLWGYTF.

Here the CDR3 DNA reads TGCGCCAGCAGCAGGTCTAGCGGGGGTCTAGATACGCAGTATTTT. The encoded protein is CASSRSSGGLDTQYF. The rearrangement uses TRBV4-3 and TRBJ2-3; TRBD2 agrees at 10 bases. The ends lost 5 bases at V and 5 bases at J; junction bases unmatched: 7. CDR3 length equals 15 residues. In germline, CDR1 is LGHNA, CDR2 YSLEER.

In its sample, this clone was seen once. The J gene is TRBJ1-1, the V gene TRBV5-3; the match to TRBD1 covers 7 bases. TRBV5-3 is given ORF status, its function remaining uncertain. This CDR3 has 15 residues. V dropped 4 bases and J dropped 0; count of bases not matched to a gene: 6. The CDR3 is CARSLTGTVNTEAFF. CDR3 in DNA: TGTGCCAGAAGCCTGACCGGGACAGTGAACACTGAAGCTTTCTTT.